Described below is a single T cell receptor (beta chain) sequence and its context. Germline CDR1 reads LGHDT; CDR2 reads YNNKEL (reference sequence). The CDR3 contains 15 residues. V was shortened by 1 base and J by 5 bases, with 15 bases between the two germline ends. This specimen belongs to a study of blood T cell repertoires in COVID-19. Overall study context: Material from acute and convalescent COVID-19 was sourced from the United States, Italy and Spain. T cells, B-cell-depleted T cells, or PBMCs provided the cDNA or gDNA that served as material.

As originally analysed: Estimation of nucleated cell counts relied on the amplification of reference gene primers. Sequencing used immunoSEQ multiplex PCR; TCRdb keeps in-frame clones, though not all of them. V and J calls plus clone size are reproduced from that table; the DNA served to infer D and trimming. The table has 110,000 to 150,000 clones, approximately 87% seen once. This TCR was recovered from a woman aged 40 to 50 with acute or convalescent COVID-19. Source material: peripheral blood. The chain links TRBV3-1 (or the pseudogene TRBV3-2) to TRBJ2-7, with D perhaps TRBD2 (5 bases). The CDR3 spells CASSQGGSKRHEQYF. CDR3 bases: TGTGCCAGCAGCCAAGGGGGAAGTAAGCGGCACGAGCAGTACTTC.